The clone carrying this TCR beta chain has just a few counts. The data originate from a study of early T cells in non-severe SARS-CoV-2 infection. V was clipped by 8 bases and J by 7 bases; unmatched bases: 6. Germline lookup yields CDR1 SNHLY and CDR2 FYNNEI. This CDR3 contains 12 residues. TCRdb used MiXCR to reprocess the 5' RACE reads, holding one entry per CDR3 protein. The sample has around 93,000 distinct CDR3 sequences; about an eighth are singletons. Sequences were derived from whole blood, sampled at baseline. The origin of this receptor is an adult who was a healthcare worker with PCR-confirmed SARS-CoV-2 infection or an uninfected control (not recorded which). The chain employs TRBV2 and TRBJ2-7, with 9 nucleotides matching TRBD1. Here the CDR3 DNA reads TGTGCCAGCTGGACAGGGGAGAGGGAGCAGTACTTC. Its translation: CASWTGEREQYF.